These T cell receptor beta chains were read from a single sample in a study of T-cell memory formation after mild COVID-19. A single record per CDR3 protein comes from TCRdb applying MiXCR to the 5' RACE reads. This table has a few hundred thousand distinct CDR3 sequences, more than 15% appearing once. Sequenced: PBMCs or a T cell subset sorted from them (not recorded which). All receptors come from a man between 18 and 29 years old who had mild COVID-19 (a few samples of this study predate the infection). Cell type and time point are not known. Both conserved end residues are part of each CDR3. The D gene is left open where the match is weak. Size is stated for part of the rows, as once, few or many counts, or as a class when the clone is expanded.

TGCAGTGCGCTGGGGGGCGGCGGCTACTTTGAGCAGTTCTTC,CSALGGGGYFEQFF,-,TRBJ2-1,TRBV20-1,-
TGTGCCAGCAGTTTCCTGGGGCCCCATGAGCAGTTCTTC,CASSFLGPHEQFF,-,TRBJ2-1,TRBV27,few
TGCGCCAGCAGCCAGGGACAGGGCTGGGAGGGCTACACCTTC,CASSQGQGWEGYTF,TRBD1,TRBJ1-2,TRBV4-1,-
TGTGCCAGCAGCGTAGACAGCGCCTACGAGCAGTACTTC,CASSVDSAYEQYF,-,TRBJ2-7,TRBV9,-
TGTGCCACCAAAAGTACAGATACGCAGTATTTT,CATKSTDTQYF,-,TRBJ2-3,TRBV15,few
TGCGCCAGCAGCTTTAGCCAGGGTAGCACTGAAGCTTTCTTT,CASSFSQGSTEAFF,-,TRBJ1-1,TRBV5-1,-
TGTGCCAGCAGTTCACCCAGCGGTCCCTACGAGCAGTACTTC,CASSSPSGPYEQYF,-,TRBJ2-7,TRBV12-3/TRBV12-4,-
TGCGCCAGCAGCCTACGGACTAGCGGAACCACAGATACGCAGTATTTT,CASSLRTSGTTDTQYF,TRBD2,TRBJ2-3,TRBV4-1,few
TGCGCCAGCAGCTTGTCAGGATCGAGACACCAAGAGACCCAGTACTTC,CASSLSGSRHQETQYF,-,TRBJ2-5,TRBV5-1,-
TGTGCCAGCAGTTACGGCGGGACTAGCACCGGGGAGCTGTTTTTT,CASSYGGTSTGELFF,TRBD2,TRBJ2-2,TRBV6-5,-
TGTGCCAGCAGTTTACGAATATTCTGGCCCCAGCATTTT,CASSLRIFWPQHF,-,TRBJ1-5,TRBV28,-
TGTGCCAGCAGCGGGCCTCCAGGAGATACGCAGTATTTT,CASSGPPGDTQYF,-,TRBJ2-3,TRBV9,-
TGTGCCACTCAGGCGGGGGCGGCTCAGCCCCAGCATTTT,CATQAGAAQPQHF,-,TRBJ1-5,TRBV24-1,-
TGTGCCAGCAGCTCTAGGCCCTATCCGTTGAACACTGAAGCTTTCTTT,CASSSRPYPLNTEAFF,-,TRBJ1-1,TRBV7-2,-
TGCAGTGCAACGGGACTAGTCCCTGCGGGAGATACGCAGTATTTT,CSATGLVPAGDTQYF,TRBD2,TRBJ2-3,TRBV20-1,few
TGTGCCACCCGGACGGTGGGGGGCTACACCTTC,CATRTVGGYTF,-,TRBJ1-2,TRBV30,-
TGTGCCAGTAGTATACGAGCTTGGGGGAGCTCCTACAATGAGCAGTTCTTC,CASSIRAWGSSYNEQFF,-,TRBJ2-1,TRBV19,many
TGTGCCTGGAGGGACTTCTATGAAGCTTTCTTT,CAWRDFYEAFF,-,TRBJ1-1,TRBV30,-